This T cell receptor (beta chain) was obtained from a study of T cell changes during pregnancy in multiple sclerosis. This table comes from immunoSEQ multiplex PCR, and its TCRdb copy is limited to in-frame clones, with some not included. Of roughly 49,000 clones listed, 92% are singletons. V trimming: 8 bases; J trimming: 3 bases; junction bases outside the gene matches: 9. Germline V gene lookup returns CDR1 SGHRS and CDR2 YFSETQ. The CDR3 loop spans 15 amino acids. The V and J genes are TRBV5-1 and TRBJ1-5; the match to TRBD1 covers 9 bases. Here the sequenced sample was CD4+ T cells from peripheral blood mononuclear cells, taken in the second trimester of pregnancy. This sequence was found in a female donor in good health, enrolled as a control in a pregnancy study. The CDR3 sequence: CASRPGQGVNQPQHF. CDR3 nucleotides: TGCGCCAGTCGACCGGGACAGGGCGTCAATCAGCCCCAGCATTTT.